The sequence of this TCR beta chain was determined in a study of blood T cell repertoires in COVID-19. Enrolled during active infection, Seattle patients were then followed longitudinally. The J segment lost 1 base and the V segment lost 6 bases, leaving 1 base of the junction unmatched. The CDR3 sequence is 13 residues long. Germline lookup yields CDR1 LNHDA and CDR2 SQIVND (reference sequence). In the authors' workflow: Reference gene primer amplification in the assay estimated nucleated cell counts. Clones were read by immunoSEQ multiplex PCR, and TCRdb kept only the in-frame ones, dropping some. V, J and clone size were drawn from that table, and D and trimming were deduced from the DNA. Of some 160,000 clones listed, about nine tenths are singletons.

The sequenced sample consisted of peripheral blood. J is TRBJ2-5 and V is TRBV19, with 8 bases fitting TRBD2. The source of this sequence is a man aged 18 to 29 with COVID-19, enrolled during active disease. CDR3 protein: CASRTSGQETQYF. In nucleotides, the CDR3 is TGTGCCAGTAGAACTAGCGGCCAAGAGACCCAGTACTTC.